A single sample is the source of the 4 T cell receptor beta chains below, sequenced in a study of blood T cell repertoires in COVID-19. Produced via immunoSEQ multiplex PCR; TCRdb's table is partial and in-frame only. The sample consists of fewer than 350,000 clones, around 87% of them appearing once. Sequencing was performed on peripheral blood. All receptors derive from a woman in her forties or fifties who had recovered from COVID-19.

The rearrangement joins TRBV5-4 to TRBJ1-4; TRBD1 aligns across 7 bases. This CDR3 is 16 amino acids long. Germline-derived CDR1 and CDR2 are SGHNT and YYREEE (reference sequence). V gave up 4 bases and J gave up 2 bases; unmatched junction bases: 8. As DNA, the CDR3 is TGTGCCAGCAGCAAGGGACAGATGGGGACTAATGAAAAACTGTTTTTT. Translation gives CASSKGQMGTNEKLFF.

The chain is built from TRBV24-1 and TRBJ2-3; D gene ambiguous. Trimming stripped 4 bases from V and 4 bases from J, with 11 bases between. This CDR3 has 14 amino acids. Germline V CDR1 and CDR2: KGHDR, SFDVKD. The CDR3 protein is CATSDQTRPDTQYF. For the CDR3, the DNA is TGTGCCACCAGTGACCAGACAAGGCCAGATACGCAGTATTTT.

The gene calls are TRBV7-2 and TRBJ1-2, with 7 bases identical to TRBD1. The CDR3 runs 15 residues. Per germline, CDR1 SGHTA and CDR2 FQGNSA. The trim removed 4 bases at V and 5 bases at J, leaving 10 bases unmatched. The CDR3 region is CASSSRRDSPYGYTF. The DNA of the CDR3 is TGTGCCAGCAGCTCCCGACGGGACAGCCCGTATGGCTACACCTTC. The entire variable domain, with the rest obtained from reference TRBV7-2 and TRBJ1-2, is as follows: GAGVSQSPSNKVTEKGKDVELRCDPISGHTALYWYRQSLGQGLEFLIYFQGNSAPDKSGLPSDRFSAERTGGSVSTLTIQRTQQEDSAVYLCASSSRRDSPYGYTFGSGTRLTVV.

In this sample, this clone turned up a few times. The V and J genes are TRBV19 and TRBJ1-2; D remains unclear. The CDR3 extends over 14 amino acids. Looked up from germline, CDR1 is LNHDA and CDR2 is SQIVND (reference sequence). Between the trimmed V and J ends, which lost 9 bases and 4 bases, there was a span of 18 bases. The CDR3 here is CASTTPGVIYGYTF. CDR3 coding DNA: TGTGCCAGCACTACCCCCGGGGTGATCTATGGCTACACCTTC.